The 8 T cell receptor beta chains presented below share a single source sample, sequenced in a study of Graves' ophthalmopathy and Graves' hyperthyroidism. Amplification targeted the TCR beta CDR3 regions, with RNA transcripts as the source material. A first-round RT-PCR used HTBI primers, followed by a second-round multiplex PCR. TCRdb reprocessed the multiplex PCR reads via MiXCR and lists one record per CDR3 protein. Among about 620,000 distinct CDR3 sequences listed, approximately 21% were seen once. Sequenced sample: peripheral blood. The receptor set was obtained from a woman younger than 35 with stable Graves' hyperthyroidism. Some clones in this sample may be carry-over from other donors' samples.

This clonotype was detected many times. The chain recombines TRBV6-5 with TRBJ2-7; D gene ambiguous. The CDR3 has 13 amino acids. The V end was cut by 2 bases, the J end by 3 bases, with 8 bases between. Germline CDR1 reads MNHEY; CDR2 reads SVGAGI. The chain's CDR3 is CASSYQRSYEQYF. The CDR3 DNA follows: TGTGCCAGCAGTTACCAGCGTAGCTACGAGCAGTACTTC.

This clonotype has a count of ten or more. The chain combines TRBV27 with TRBJ2-5; TRBD2 matches at 7 bases. The J segment lost 5 bases and the V segment lost 1 base, leaving 4 bases of the junction unmatched. Germline CDR1 reads MNHEY; CDR2 reads SMNVEV (reference sequence). This CDR3 region has 14 residues. The CDR3 region has the DNA TGTGCCAGCAGTTTATTCGGGGGGTGGGAGACCCAGTACTTC. The encoded protein is CASSLFGGWETQYF.

This clonotype was counted many times. The chain recombines TRBV28 with TRBJ2-7; 8 nucleotides line up with TRBD1. The V segment lost 6 bases and the J segment 2 bases; nucleotides outside the gene matches: 6. CDR3 length: 14 residues. Germline V gene sequence: CDR1 MDHEN, CDR2 SYDVKM. The CDR3 protein is CASSIDRGPYEQYF. The CDR3, as DNA: TGTGCCAGCAGCATAGACAGGGGACCCTACGAGCAGTACTTC. The full variable domain, in which reference TRBV28 and TRBJ2-7 provide the parts outside the CDR3, is DVKVTQSSRYLVKRTGEKVFLECVQDMDHENMFWYRQDPGLGLRLIYFSYDVKMKEKGDIPEGYSVSREKKERFSLILESASTNQTSMYLCASSIDRGPYEQYFGPGTRLTVT.

Notes on this clonotype: At one end the junction does not follow the germline gene, possibly because of a read error. The chain uses TRBV19 and TRBJ1-2; maybe TRBD1 (6 bases). The CDR3 loop spans 12 amino acids. Germline CDR1 LNHDA, CDR2 SQIVND (reference sequence). The CDR3, as DNA: TGTGCCAGTCGCAGGGGAGGCTATGGCTTCACCTTC. Amino acid sequence: CASRRGGYGFTF. The full variable domain, with the rest looked up from reference TRBV19 and TRBJ1-2, is DGGITQSPKYLFRKEGQNVTLSCEQNLNHDAMYWYRQDPGQGLRLIYYSQIVNDFQKGDIAEGYSVSREKKESFPLTVTSAQKNPTAFYLCASRRGGYGFTFGSGTRLTVV.

This chain joins TRBV19 and TRBJ2-7; 8 bases line up with TRBD2. Germline CDR1 reads LNHDA; CDR2 reads SQIVND (reference sequence). This CDR3 has 13 residues. The V gene end was trimmed by 4 bases and the J gene end by 6 bases; junction bases not matched to a gene: 5. In DNA form, the CDR3 reads TGTGCCAGTAGTACCCTCGGGGGGGTCGAGCAGTACTTC. Its translation is CASSTLGGVEQYF.

This clonotype was seen ten or more times. This CDR3 is CAIKMNSYEQYF. The CDR3 nucleotides are TGTGCCATCAAGATGAACTCCTACGAGCAGTACTTC. The V and J genes are TRBV12-3 or TRBV12-4 and TRBJ2-7, with D hard to call. Trimming pared 10 bases from V and 0 bases from J, leaving 10 bases between. CDR3 length: 12 residues.

This clonotype was observed many times. This chain uses TRBV6-1 with TRBJ2-7; D is undetermined. Trimming took 5 bases from V and 1 from J, leaving 9 bases between them. The germline gives CDR1 MNHNS, CDR2 SASEGT. This CDR3 contains 13 residues. CDR3 residues: CASSQQTSYEQYF. The DNA for the CDR3 is TGTGCCAGCAGTCAACAGACTTCCTACGAGCAGTACTTC.

Many counts were recorded for this clonotype. V is TRBV6-5 and J is TRBJ2-2; 12 nucleotides match TRBD2. The CDR3 sequence is 16 residues long. With 0 bases clipped from V and 5 bases from J, the junction kept 1 base outside the gene matches. In germline, CDR1 is MNHEY, CDR2 SVGAGI. DNA for the CDR3: TGTGCCAGCAGTTACTCAGGACTAGCGGGAACCGGGGAGCTGTTTTTT. This encodes CASSYSGLAGTGELFF.